This T cell receptor beta chain was retrieved from a study of T cells in Graves' hyperthyroidism and ophthalmopathy. Amplified regions were TCR beta CDR3 sequences from RNA transcripts. HTBI primers were the set used in a first-round RT-PCR of the TCR CDR3. In TCRdb, the multiplex PCR reads were re-called with MiXCR into one record per CDR3 protein. The data contain approximately 630,000 distinct CDR3 sequences, about 16% of them singletons. In germline, CDR1 is KGHSH, CDR2 LQKENI. The CDR3 is 16 amino acids. Trimming took 3 bases from V and 2 from J; bases not matched to a gene: 4. Graves' hyperthyroidism qualified as stable when ophthalmopathy did not progress within 18 months.

The TCR sequence derives from a woman aged 25 to 39 with Graves' hyperthyroidism. V gene TRBV18 combines with J gene TRBJ2-7; 13 nucleotides agree with TRBD2. Sequencing was performed on blood. The CDR3 region has the DNA TGTGCCAGCTCACCCGGGACTAGCGGGACGGCCTACGAGCAGTACTTC. Translating gives CASSPGTSGTAYEQYF.